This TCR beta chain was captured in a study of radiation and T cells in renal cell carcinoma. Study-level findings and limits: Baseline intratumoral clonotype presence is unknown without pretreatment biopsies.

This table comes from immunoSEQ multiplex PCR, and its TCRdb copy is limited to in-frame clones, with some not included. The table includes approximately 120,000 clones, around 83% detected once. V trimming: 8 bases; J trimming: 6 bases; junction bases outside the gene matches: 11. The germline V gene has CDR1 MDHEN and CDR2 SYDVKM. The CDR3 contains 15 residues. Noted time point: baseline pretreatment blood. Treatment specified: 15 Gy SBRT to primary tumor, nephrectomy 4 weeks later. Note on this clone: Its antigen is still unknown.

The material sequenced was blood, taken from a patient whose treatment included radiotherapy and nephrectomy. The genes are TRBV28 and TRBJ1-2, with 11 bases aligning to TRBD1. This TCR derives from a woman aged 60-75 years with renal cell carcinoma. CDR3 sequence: CASGDPGTGGDGYTF. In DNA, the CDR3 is TGTGCCAGCGGTGATCCCGGGACAGGGGGGGATGGCTACACCTTC.